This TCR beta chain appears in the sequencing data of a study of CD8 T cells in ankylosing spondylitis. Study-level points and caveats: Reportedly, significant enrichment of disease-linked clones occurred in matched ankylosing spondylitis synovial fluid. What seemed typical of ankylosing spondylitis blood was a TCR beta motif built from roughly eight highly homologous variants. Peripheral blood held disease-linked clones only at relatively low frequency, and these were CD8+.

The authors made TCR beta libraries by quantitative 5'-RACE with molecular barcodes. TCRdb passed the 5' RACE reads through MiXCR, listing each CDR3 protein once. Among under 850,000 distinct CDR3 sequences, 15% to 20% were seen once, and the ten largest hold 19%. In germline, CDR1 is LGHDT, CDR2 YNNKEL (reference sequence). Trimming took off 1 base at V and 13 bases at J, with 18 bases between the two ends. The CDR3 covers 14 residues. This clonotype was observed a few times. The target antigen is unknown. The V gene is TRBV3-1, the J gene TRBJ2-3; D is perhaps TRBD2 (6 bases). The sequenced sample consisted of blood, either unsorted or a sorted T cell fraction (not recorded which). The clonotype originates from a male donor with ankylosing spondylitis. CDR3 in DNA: TGTGCCAGCAGCCAAGGCGGACGACTAGATTGGGAGTATTTT. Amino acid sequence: CASSQGGRLDWEYF.